The clone carrying this TCR beta chain is a singleton in its sample. Its antigen is not known. The data were taken from a study of cytotoxic CD8 clonotypes in ibrutinib-treated CLL. About the research overall: The patient breakdown showed more than nine relapsed/refractory and around 16 treatment-naive cases, with under 18 IGHV unmutated.

General study results and limits: Clonality increased at ibrutinib response, then returned toward baseline at progression. On treatment, the uncommon public clonotypes contracted or remained stable.

With sequencing, the targeted depth ranged from 1 in 200,000 to 1 in 1 million T cells. Assay: immunoSEQ multiplex PCR; the TCRdb copy retains only in-frame clones and omits some. The sample lists 150,000 or so clones, 70% to 90% occurring once. Sequencing used PBMCs, obtained after 36 months of ibrutinib treatment. This sequence was found in a human donor with chronic lymphocytic leukemia.

The CDR3 region is CASSQRGRGNTIYF. The CDR3, as DNA: TGCGCCAGCAGCCAGCGGGGAAGAGGAAACACCATATATTTT. This chain links TRBV5-1 with TRBJ1-3; D remains ambiguous. Germline lookup yields CDR1 SGHRS and CDR2 YFSETQ. V was clipped by 4 bases and J by 4 bases, with 12 bases between them. This CDR3 has 14 residues.